The 29 T cell receptor beta chains in this list originate from one sample, sequenced in a study of OX40 agonist ivuxolimab in advanced cancers. Assay used: immunoSEQ multiplex PCR; TCRdb lists only in-frame clones, some missing. The repertoire has over 60,000 clones, roughly 88% of them found once; the top ten carry roughly 2.3%. The starting material was CD4+ or CD8+ T cells sorted from blood, obtained in a trial of the OX40 agonist ivuxolimab. Receptor source: an adult with an advanced solid tumor such as melanoma, head and neck, liver or kidney cancer.

The chain links TRBV28 to TRBJ1-1; perhaps TRBD1 as D (6 bases). This CDR3 spans 15 amino acids. Per germline, CDR1 MDHEN and CDR2 SYDVKM. V was cut by 7 bases and J by 4 bases, with 19 bases left in between. The CDR3 reads CASKRGGAFGTEAFF. For the CDR3, the DNA is TGTGCCAGCAAAAGGGGGGGGGCGTTCGGCACTGAAGCTTTCTTT.

The gene calls are TRBV29-1 and TRBJ2-7; no reliable D call. Germline CDR1 SQVTM, CDR2 ANQGSEA. This CDR3 spans 12 amino acids. Deletions cut 4 bases from V and 1 base from J, with 8 bases between. CDR3 in amino acids: CSVVEVSYEQYF. DNA for the CDR3: TGCAGCGTTGTTGAGGTTTCCTACGAGCAGTACTTC.

This rearrangement joins TRBV5-1 to TRBJ1-1; a possible D gene is TRBD1 (5 bases). This CDR3 is built from 15 residues. Per the germline V gene, CDR1 is SGHRS and CDR2 is YFSETQ. V was shortened by 4 bases and J by 4 bases, with 17 bases between the two germline ends. The CDR3 DNA is TGCGCCAGCAGCACCGATGGGGCCCGCGGCACTGAAGCTTTCTTT. Translating gives CASSTDGARGTEAFF.

This sequence joins TRBV5-1 and TRBJ2-2; D remains unclear. The CDR3 runs 14 residues. Germline V gene lookup returns CDR1 SGHRS and CDR2 YFSETQ. Trimming removed 0 bases at V and 8 bases at J, with 11 bases between. Written as DNA, the CDR3 is TGCGCCAGCAGCTTGGGAGACTCCCGGGGGGAGCTGTTTTTT. Translation gives CASSLGDSRGELFF.

This clone was found a few times. The J gene is TRBJ2-7, the V gene TRBV20-1; D is undetermined. The CDR3 spans 10 residues. Trimming pared 3 bases from V and 5 bases from J, leaving 5 bases between. Germline CDR1 is DFQATT and CDR2 is SNEGSKA (reference sequence). The CDR3 sequence is CSASRDEQYF. The CDR3 region has the DNA TGCAGTGCTAGTAGGGACGAGCAGTACTTC.

This chain uses TRBV9 with TRBJ2-7; 10 nucleotides line up with TRBD2. Germline loops: CDR1 SGDLS, CDR2 YYNGEE. The CDR3 runs to 15 residues. The ends lost 0 bases at V and 4 bases at J; junction bases unmatched: 4. The DNA for the CDR3 is TGTGCCAGCAGCGTAGCTAGCGGGGGCTTATACGAGCAGTACTTC. It translates to CASSVASGGLYEQYF.

This clone was counted between two and nine times. The junction differs from germline at one of its ends, possibly a read error. This CDR3 reads CASSLSRDGYTF. In DNA form, the CDR3 reads TGTGCCAGCAGTCTCTCGAGGGATGGGTACACCTTC. J is TRBJ1-2 and V is TRBV6-5; D gene ambiguous. The CDR3 contains 12 residues. Germline V lookup: CDR1 MNHEY, CDR2 SVGAGI.

The chain uses TRBV5-1 and TRBJ1-2; D is undetermined. The CDR3 is 12 residues long. Germline lookup yields CDR1 SGHRS and CDR2 YFSETQ. Trimming cost V 4 bases and J 2 bases, with 6 bases left between them. The CDR3 loop is CASSTGNYGYTF. CDR3 nucleotides: TGCGCCAGCAGCACGGGGAACTATGGCTACACCTTC.

The chain carries TRBV7-2 and TRBJ2-2; the D gene is possibly TRBD1 (5 bases). This CDR3 spans 15 amino acids. The ends were cut back, 2 bases at V and 0 bases at J, with 7 bases in the middle. Per the germline V gene, CDR1 is SGHTA and CDR2 is FQGNSA. CDR3 DNA sequence: TGTGCCAGCAGCTTATCCAGGGCGAACACCGGGGAGCTGTTTTTT. The encoded protein is CASSLSRANTGELFF.

The J gene is TRBJ1-3, the V gene TRBV11-2, with D uncertain. The germline CDR1 and CDR2 sequences are SGHAT and FQNNGV. V shed 0 bases and J shed 0 bases, with 12 bases lying between them. The CDR3 contains 17 residues. This chain's CDR3 is CASSLDRGRHSGNTIYF. CDR3 DNA sequence: TGTGCCAGCAGCTTAGATCGCGGACGGCACTCTGGAAACACCATATATTTT.

This CDR3 reads CASSPGQESYGYTF. The CDR3 DNA reads TGTGCCAGCAGCCCCGGACAGGAGTCCTATGGCTACACCTTC. The chain combines TRBV5-4 with TRBJ1-2; the match to TRBD1 covers 7 bases. From germline, CDR1 is SGHNT and CDR2 YYREEE (reference sequence). The CDR3 contains 14 residues. With V trimmed by 4 bases and J by 4 bases, 7 bases remained unmatched.

This sequence joins TRBV7-2 and TRBJ2-3; TRBD2 aligns across 8 bases. Germline CDR1 is SGHTA and CDR2 is FQGNSA. J was trimmed by 6 bases and V by 3 bases; bases with no gene match: 11. The CDR3 is made up of 16 amino acids. The DNA for the CDR3 is TGTGCCAGCAGCTTGAGGAGCGGGGGTTATTCGGATACGCAGTATTTT. Residues: CASSLRSGGYSDTQYF. The whole variable domain, remainder taken from reference TRBV7-2 and TRBJ2-3, is GAGVSQSPSNKVTEKGKDVELRCDPISGHTALYWYRQSLGQGLEFLIYFQGNSAPDKSGLPSDRFSAERTGGSVSTLTIQRTQQEDSAVYLCASSLRSGGYSDTQYFGPGTRLTVL.

The chain is built from TRBV5-8 and TRBJ2-3, with 7 bases aligning to TRBD2. Germline loops: CDR1 SGHTS, CDR2 YDEGEE. V gave up 3 bases and J gave up 0 bases; unmatched junction bases: 7. The CDR3 contains 16 residues. The CDR3 reads CASSSRLATSTDTQYF. In nucleotides, the CDR3 is TGTGCCAGCAGCTCCCGACTAGCAACTAGCACAGATACGCAGTATTTT.

The gene calls are TRBV19 and TRBJ1-1; TRBD1 matches 7 bases. This CDR3 comprises 14 residues. Trimming took 6 bases from V and 4 from J; bases not matched to a gene: 8. In germline, CDR1 is LNHDA, CDR2 SQIVND (reference sequence). The DNA for the CDR3 is TGTGCCAGTAGCACTACAGGGGTGGGCACTGAAGCTTTCTTT. It translates to CASSTTGVGTEAFF.

V gene TRBV25-1 combines with J gene TRBJ2-1; weak D call: TRBD1 (6 bases). The CDR3 sequence is 14 residues long. Germline CDR1 reads MGHDK; CDR2 reads SYGVNS. Between the trimmed V and J ends, which lost 1 base and 6 bases, there was a span of 10 bases. In nucleotides, the CDR3 is TGTGCCAGCAGTGAATTTGAAGGGGGCAATGAGCAGTTCTTC. Its protein product is CASSEFEGGNEQFF.

The rearrangement uses TRBV2 and TRBJ1-1; D is unresolved. The germline CDR1 and CDR2 sequences are SNHLY and FYNNEI. Trimming left V 6 bases short and J 7 bases short, with 9 bases between. The CDR3 consists of 11 residues. The CDR3 spells CASRYLGEAFF. The CDR3 DNA reads as TGTGCCAGCAGGTATCTTGGTGAAGCTTTCTTT.

As for this clone: At the DNA level, this CDR3 is encoded by other sequences in the same sample as well. V and J are TRBV2 and TRBJ2-7; weak D call: TRBD1 (6 bases). The CDR3 totals 15 residues. V lost 4 bases and J 1 base, leaving 14 bases between the germline ends. Looked up from germline, CDR1 is SNHLY and CDR2 is FYNNEI. CDR3 nucleotide sequence: TGTGCCAGCAGTGCGCAGGGGAGAGCGTCCTACGAGCAGTACTTC. It codes for CASSAQGRASYEQYF.

The V call is TRBV18, the J call TRBJ2-7; 8 bases align to TRBD1. The CDR3 totals 15 residues. Germline CDR1 KGHSH, CDR2 LQKENI. V was pared by 6 bases and J by 4 bases, with 11 bases of the junction left unmatched. The CDR3 DNA reads as TGTGCCAGCTCGCACGACAGGGGCGCGGGATACGAGCAGTACTTC. Encoded protein: CASSHDRGAGYEQYF. Filled out from reference TRBV18 and TRBJ2-7, the complete variable domain reads NAGVMQNPRHLVRRRGQEARLRCSPMKGHSHVYWYRQLPEEGLKFMVYLQKENIIDESGMPKERFSAEFPKEGPSILRIQQVVRGDSAAYFCASSHDRGAGYEQYFGPGTRLTVT.

This chain uses TRBV4-1 with TRBJ1-3, with a weak D call TRBD1 (5 bases). The V end lost 0 bases, the J end lost 0 bases, and 6 bases lay between the germline ends. The CDR3 runs 15 residues. In germline, CDR1 is MGHRA, CDR2 YSYEKL. CDR3 in amino acids: CASSQEDTSGNTIYF. For the CDR3, the DNA is TGCGCCAGCAGCCAAGAGGACACCTCTGGAAACACCATATATTTT.

This sequence joins TRBV6-5 and TRBJ2-7; D gene unclear. Germline-derived CDR1 and CDR2 are MNHEY and SVGAGI. Trimming left V 6 bases short and J 1 base short, with 10 bases between. This CDR3 is 13 amino acids long. The CDR3 loop reads CASSPGPSYEQYF. DNA of the CDR3: TGTGCCAGCAGCCCGGGCCCATCCTACGAGCAGTACTTC.

The chain links TRBV5-6 to TRBJ2-3, with 11 bases identical to TRBD2. This CDR3 spans 17 amino acids. The V gene's germline CDR1 is SGHDT and CDR2 YYEEEE. V was pared by 2 bases and J by 2 bases, with 7 bases of the junction left unmatched. Here the CDR3 DNA reads TGTGCCAGCAGCTTTACTAGCGGGGGAGTGTCCACAGATACGCAGTATTTT. This codes for CASSFTSGGVSTDTQYF.

This chain connects TRBV7-3 to TRBJ2-2, with a tentative D call TRBD1 (5 bases). The germline V and J ends were trimmed by 5 bases and 7 bases, with 11 bases remaining between them. The germline gives CDR1 SGHTA, CDR2 FQGTGA. This CDR3 is built from 13 residues. CDR3 DNA sequence: TGTGCCAGCAGCCTCCAGGGTATCGGGGAGCTGTTTTTT. Amino acids: CASSLQGIGELFF.

The rearrangement links TRBV12-5 to TRBJ1-1, with D unresolved. This CDR3 has 12 amino acids. CDR1 LGHNT and CDR2 FRNRAP come from the germline V gene. Trimming cost V 7 bases and J 8 bases, with 14 bases left between them. The CDR3 spells CASAPGLGEAFF. CDR3 sequence (DNA): TGTGCTAGTGCTCCTGGGCTGGGGGAAGCTTTCTTT. The full variable domain, rest sourced from reference TRBV12-5 and TRBJ1-1, is DARVTQTPRHKVTEMGQEVTMRCQPILGHNTVFWYRQTMMQGLELLAYFRNRAPLDDSGMPKDRFSAEMPDATLATLKIQPSEPRDSAVYFCASAPGLGEAFFGQGTRLTVV.

This chain joins TRBV5-4 and TRBJ1-2; 7 bases align to TRBD1. V lost 7 bases, J lost 4 bases, and 10 bases stayed unmatched. Germline loops: CDR1 SGHNT, CDR2 YYREEE (reference sequence). The CDR3 is 14 amino acids. Written as DNA, the CDR3 is TGTGCCAGCCAATCCGGGACAGACCGCTATGGCTACACCTTC. Translating it yields CASQSGTDRYGYTF.

The rearrangement links TRBV11-1 to TRBJ1-6; D is uncertain. V was shortened by 1 base and J by 13 bases, with 14 bases between the two germline ends. The CDR3 length is 14 residues. Germline V gives CDR1 SGHAT, CDR2 FQDESV (reference sequence). The DNA of the CDR3 is TGTGCCAGCAGCTTAGTCGCGGCCGATGCGCCCCTCCACTTT. Its protein is CASSLVAADAPLHF.

This clone was seen just once. The chain joins TRBV7-9 to TRBJ2-5; D possibly uses TRBD1 or TRBD2 (5 bases each). V lost 2 bases and J lost 1, with 17 bases in between. This CDR3 comprises 17 residues. The V gene's germline CDR1 is SEHNR and CDR2 FQNEAQ (reference sequence). CDR3 loop: CASSLTGRQTSQETQYF. CDR3 coding DNA: TGTGCCAGCAGCTTAACGGGGCGACAAACTTCCCAAGAGACCCAGTACTTC.

The rearrangement uses TRBV7-2 and TRBJ2-7; 13 bases line up with TRBD2. V was pared by 5 bases and J by 3 bases, with 10 bases of the junction left unmatched. The CDR3 consists of 17 residues. From germline, CDR1 is SGHTA and CDR2 FQGNSA. The CDR3 nucleotides are TGTGCCAGCAGCATTACAAAGGGACTAGCGGGGAACTACGAGCAGTACTTC. It translates to CASSITKGLAGNYEQYF.

The chain couples TRBV7-3 to TRBJ2-7; 9 bases match TRBD1. Germline V CDR1 and CDR2: SGHTA, FQGTGA. CDR3 length: 15 amino acids. The V segment lost 6 bases and the J segment 3 bases; nucleotides outside the gene matches: 9. The DNA for the CDR3 is TGTGCCAGCAGTTCCGCGGGACAGGGTATCTACGAGCAGTACTTC. Its protein is CASSSAGQGIYEQYF. Using reference TRBV7-3 and TRBJ2-7 for the parts outside the CDR3, the full variable domain is GAGVSQTPSNKVTEKGKYVELRCDPISGHTALYWYRQSLGQGPEFLIYFQGTGAADDSGLPNDRFFAVRPEGSVSTLKIQRTERGDSAVYLCASSSAGQGIYEQYFGPGTRLTVT.

The chain uses TRBV28 and TRBJ2-5; no firm D call. The CDR3 sequence is 14 residues long. The V end was cut by 4 bases, the J end by 5 bases, with 14 bases between. Germline V gene sequence: CDR1 MDHEN, CDR2 SYDVKM. CDR3 in DNA: TGTGCCAGCAGTTCCCCCGTGTTGGTCGAGACCCAGTACTTC. This sequence encodes CASSSPVLVETQYF.